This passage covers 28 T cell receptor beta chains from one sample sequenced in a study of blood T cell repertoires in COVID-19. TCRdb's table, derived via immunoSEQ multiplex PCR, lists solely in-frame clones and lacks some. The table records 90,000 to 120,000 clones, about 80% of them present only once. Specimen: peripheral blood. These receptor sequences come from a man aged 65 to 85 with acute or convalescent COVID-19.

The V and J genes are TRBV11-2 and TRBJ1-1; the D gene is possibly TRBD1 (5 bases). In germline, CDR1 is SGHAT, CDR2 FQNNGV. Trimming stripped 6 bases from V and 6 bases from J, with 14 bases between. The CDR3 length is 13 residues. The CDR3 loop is CASSQSGKAEAFF. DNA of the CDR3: TGTGCCAGCAGTCAATCAGGGAAGGCTGAAGCTTTCTTT.

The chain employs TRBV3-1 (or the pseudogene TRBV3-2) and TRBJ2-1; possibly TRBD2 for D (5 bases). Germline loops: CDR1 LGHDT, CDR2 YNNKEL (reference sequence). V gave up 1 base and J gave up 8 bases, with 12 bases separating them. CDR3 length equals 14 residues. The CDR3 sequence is CASSQAGVLDEQFF. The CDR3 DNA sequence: TGTGCCAGCAGCCAAGCCGGGGTCTTGGATGAGCAGTTCTTC.

CDR3 residues: CASSPTRDSNYGYTF. DNA for the CDR3: TGTGCCAGCAGCCCGACCCGGGACAGCAACTATGGCTACACCTTC. V gene TRBV7-8 combines with J gene TRBJ1-2, with 7 bases lining up with TRBD1. The CDR3 has 15 amino acids. V lost 5 bases, J lost 2 bases, and 8 bases stayed unmatched. Looked up from germline, CDR1 is SGHVS and CDR2 is FQNEAQ. Combining the CDR3 with reference TRBV7-8 and TRBJ1-2 gives the whole variable domain GAGVSQSPRYKVAKRGQDVALRCDPISGHVSLFWYQQALGQGPEFLTYFQNEAQLDKSGLPSDRFFAERPEGSVSTLKIQRTQQEDSAVYLCASSPTRDSNYGYTFGSGTRLTVV.

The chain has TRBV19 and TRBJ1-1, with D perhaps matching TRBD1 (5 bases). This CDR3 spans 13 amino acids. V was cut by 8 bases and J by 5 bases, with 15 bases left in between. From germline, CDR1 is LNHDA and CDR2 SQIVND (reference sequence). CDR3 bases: TGTGCCAGTTGGAGGAACGGGGGTACTGAAGCTTTCTTT. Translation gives CASWRNGGTEAFF.

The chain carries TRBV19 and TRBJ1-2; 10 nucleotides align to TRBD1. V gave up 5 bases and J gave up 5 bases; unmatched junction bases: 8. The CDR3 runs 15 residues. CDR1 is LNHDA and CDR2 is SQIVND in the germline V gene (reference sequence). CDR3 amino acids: CASSLRQGAGYGYTF. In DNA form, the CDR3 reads TGTGCCAGTAGTCTTCGACAGGGGGCCGGGTATGGCTACACCTTC.

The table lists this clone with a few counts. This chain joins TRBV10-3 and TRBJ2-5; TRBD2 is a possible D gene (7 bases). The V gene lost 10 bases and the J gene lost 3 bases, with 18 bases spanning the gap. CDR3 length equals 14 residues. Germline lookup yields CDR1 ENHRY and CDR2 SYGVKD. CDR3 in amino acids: CATTFGGGEETQYF. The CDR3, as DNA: TGTGCCACCACCTTTGGGGGGGGCGAAGAGACCCAGTACTTC.

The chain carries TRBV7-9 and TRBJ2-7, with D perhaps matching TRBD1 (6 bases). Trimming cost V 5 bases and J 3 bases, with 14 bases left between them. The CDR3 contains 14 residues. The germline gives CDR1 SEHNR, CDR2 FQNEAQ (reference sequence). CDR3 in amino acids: CASSVDLTGYEQYF. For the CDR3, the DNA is TGTGCCAGCAGCGTAGATCTGACAGGCTACGAGCAGTACTTC.

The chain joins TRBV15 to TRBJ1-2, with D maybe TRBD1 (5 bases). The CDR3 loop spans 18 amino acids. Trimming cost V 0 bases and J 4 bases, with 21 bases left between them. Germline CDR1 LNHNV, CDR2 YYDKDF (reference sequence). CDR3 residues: CATSRDRGVDGGGYGYTF. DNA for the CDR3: TGTGCCACCAGCAGAGATCGTGGTGTAGACGGGGGTGGCTATGGCTACACCTTC.

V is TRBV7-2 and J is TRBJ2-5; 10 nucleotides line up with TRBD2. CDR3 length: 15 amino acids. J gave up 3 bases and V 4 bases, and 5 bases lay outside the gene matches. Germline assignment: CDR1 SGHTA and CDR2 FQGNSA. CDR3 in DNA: TGTGCCAGCAGCTCTAGCGGGGGTCGAGAAGAGACCCAGTACTTC. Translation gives CASSSSGGREETQYF.

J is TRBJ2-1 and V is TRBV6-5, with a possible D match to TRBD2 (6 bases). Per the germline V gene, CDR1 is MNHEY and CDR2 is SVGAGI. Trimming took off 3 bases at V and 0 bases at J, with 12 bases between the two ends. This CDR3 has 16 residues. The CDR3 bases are TGTGCCAGCAGTTATTCCGGGACTGCCTCCTACAATGAGCAGTTCTTC. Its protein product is CASSYSGTASYNEQFF.

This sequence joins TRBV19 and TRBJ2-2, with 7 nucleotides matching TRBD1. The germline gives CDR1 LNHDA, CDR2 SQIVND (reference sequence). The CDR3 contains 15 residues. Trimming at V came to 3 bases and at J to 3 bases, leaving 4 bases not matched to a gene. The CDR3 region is CASSMRTGYTGELFF. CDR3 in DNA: TGTGCCAGTAGTATGAGGACAGGATACACCGGGGAGCTGTTTTTT.

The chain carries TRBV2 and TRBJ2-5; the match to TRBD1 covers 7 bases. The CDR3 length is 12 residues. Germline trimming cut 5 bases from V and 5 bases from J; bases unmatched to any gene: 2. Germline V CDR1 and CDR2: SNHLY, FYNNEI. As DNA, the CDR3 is TGTGCCAGCAGTAGGGGGCGCGAGACCCAGTACTTC. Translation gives CASSRGRETQYF.

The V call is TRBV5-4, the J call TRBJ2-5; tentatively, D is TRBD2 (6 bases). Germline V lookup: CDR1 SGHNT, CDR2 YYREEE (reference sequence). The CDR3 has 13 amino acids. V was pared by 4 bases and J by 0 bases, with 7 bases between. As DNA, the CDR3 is TGTGCCAGCAGCCGGGAGAACCAAGAGACCCAGTACTTC. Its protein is CASSRENQETQYF.

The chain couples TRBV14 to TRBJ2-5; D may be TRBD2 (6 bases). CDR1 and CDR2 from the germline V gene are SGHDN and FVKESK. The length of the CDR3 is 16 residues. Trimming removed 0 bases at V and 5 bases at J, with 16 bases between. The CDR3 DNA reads TGTGCCAGCAGCCAAGATTTTCGGGGGTTCGGGGAGACCCAGTACTTC. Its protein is CASSQDFRGFGETQYF. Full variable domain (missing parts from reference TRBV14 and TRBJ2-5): EAGVTQFPSHSVIEKGQTVTLRCDPISGHDNLYWYRRVMGKEIKFLLHFVKESKQDESGMPNNRFLAERTGGTYSTLKVQPAELEDSGVYFCASSQDFRGFGETQYFGPGTRLLVL.

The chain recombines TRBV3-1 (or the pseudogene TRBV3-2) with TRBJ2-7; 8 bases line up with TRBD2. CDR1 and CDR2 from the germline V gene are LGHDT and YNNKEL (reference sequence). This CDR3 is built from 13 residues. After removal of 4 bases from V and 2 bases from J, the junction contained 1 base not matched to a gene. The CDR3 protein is CASSRAGAYEQYF. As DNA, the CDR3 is TGTGCCAGCAGCCGAGCGGGGGCCTACGAGCAGTACTTC.

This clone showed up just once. CDR3 nucleotides: TGTGCCAGCTCACCTATGGCAGAAGGGGAGCTGTTTTTT. Translated, it gives CASSPMAEGELFF. The gene calls are TRBV18 and TRBJ2-2, with D hard to call. Trimming shortened V by 3 bases and J by 8 bases, and 10 bases separated the two germline ends. Germline CDR1 reads KGHSH; CDR2 reads LQKENI. CDR3 size: 13 residues.

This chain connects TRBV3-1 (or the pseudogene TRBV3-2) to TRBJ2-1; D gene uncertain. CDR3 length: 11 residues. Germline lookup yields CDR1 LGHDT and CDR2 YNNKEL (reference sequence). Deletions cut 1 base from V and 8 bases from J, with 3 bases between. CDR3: CASSQVYEQFF. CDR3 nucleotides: TGTGCCAGCAGCCAAGTATATGAGCAGTTCTTC.

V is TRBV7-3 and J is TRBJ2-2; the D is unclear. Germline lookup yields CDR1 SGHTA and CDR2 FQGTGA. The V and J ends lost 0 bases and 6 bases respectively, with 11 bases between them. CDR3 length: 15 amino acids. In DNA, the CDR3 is TGTGCCAGCAGCTTAACGTTAGCAGCTCCCGGGGAGCTGTTTTTT. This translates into CASSLTLAAPGELFF. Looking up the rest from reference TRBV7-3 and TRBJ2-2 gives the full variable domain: GAGVSQTPSNKVTEKGKYVELRCDPISGHTALYWYRQSLGQGPEFLIYFQGTGAADDSGLPNDRFFAVRPEGSVSTLKIQRTERGDSAVYLCASSLTLAAPGELFFGEGSRLTVL.

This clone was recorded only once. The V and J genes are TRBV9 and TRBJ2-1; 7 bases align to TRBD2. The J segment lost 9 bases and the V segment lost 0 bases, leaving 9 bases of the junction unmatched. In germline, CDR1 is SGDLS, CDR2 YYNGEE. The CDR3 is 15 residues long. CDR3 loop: CASSVGSQAGSEQFF. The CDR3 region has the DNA TGTGCCAGCAGCGTAGGGAGTCAAGCGGGGTCTGAGCAGTTCTTC.

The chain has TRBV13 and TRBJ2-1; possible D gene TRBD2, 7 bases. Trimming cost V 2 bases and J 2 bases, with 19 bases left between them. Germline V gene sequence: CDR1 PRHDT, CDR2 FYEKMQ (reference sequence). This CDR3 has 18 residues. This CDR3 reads CASSLLVGGGHPYNEQFF. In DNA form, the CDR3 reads TGTGCCAGCAGCTTATTAGTCGGCGGGGGCCACCCCTACAATGAGCAGTTCTTC. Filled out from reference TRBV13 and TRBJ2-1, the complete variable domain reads AAGVIQSPRHLIKEKRETATLKCYPIPRHDTVYWYQQGPGQDPQFLISFYEKMQSDKGSIPDRFSAQQFSDYHSELNMSSLELGDSALYFCASSLLVGGGHPYNEQFFGPGTRLTVL.

CDR3 in amino acids: CASSDGRGQSDTQYF. The CDR3 DNA sequence: TGTGCCAGCAGTGACGGTAGGGGCCAATCAGATACGCAGTATTTT. The genes are TRBV6-4 and TRBJ2-3, with a tentative D call TRBD1 (5 bases). Germline assignment: CDR1 MRHNA and CDR2 SNTAGT. The CDR3 loop spans 15 amino acids. V lost 2 bases to trimming and J lost 4 bases, with 13 bases between them.

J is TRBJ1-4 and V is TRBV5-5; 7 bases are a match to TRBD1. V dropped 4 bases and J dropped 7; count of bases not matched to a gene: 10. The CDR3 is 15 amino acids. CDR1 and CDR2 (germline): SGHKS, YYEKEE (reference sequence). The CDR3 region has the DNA TGTGCCAGCAGCCAACGGTTCGACAGGGCTGAAAAACTGTTTTTT. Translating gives CASSQRFDRAEKLFF.

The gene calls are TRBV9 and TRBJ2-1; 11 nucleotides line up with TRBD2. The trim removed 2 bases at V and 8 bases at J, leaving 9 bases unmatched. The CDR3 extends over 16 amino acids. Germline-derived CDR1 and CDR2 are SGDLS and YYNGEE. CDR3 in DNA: TGTGCCAGCAGCGTCCAGGGGCTAGCGGGGGGCGATGAGCAGTTCTTC. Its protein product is CASSVQGLAGGDEQFF. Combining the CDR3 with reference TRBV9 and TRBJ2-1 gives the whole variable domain DSGVTQTPKHLITATGQRVTLRCSPRSGDLSVYWYQQSLDQGLQFLIQYYNGEERAKGNILERFSAQQFPDLHSELNLSSLELGDSALYFCASSVQGLAGGDEQFFGPGTRLTVL.

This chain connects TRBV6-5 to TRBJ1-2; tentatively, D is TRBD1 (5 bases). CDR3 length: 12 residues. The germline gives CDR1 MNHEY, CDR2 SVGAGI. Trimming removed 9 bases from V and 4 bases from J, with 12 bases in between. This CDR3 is CASAGLGYGYTF. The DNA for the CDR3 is TGTGCCAGTGCGGGGCTTGGCTATGGCTACACCTTC.

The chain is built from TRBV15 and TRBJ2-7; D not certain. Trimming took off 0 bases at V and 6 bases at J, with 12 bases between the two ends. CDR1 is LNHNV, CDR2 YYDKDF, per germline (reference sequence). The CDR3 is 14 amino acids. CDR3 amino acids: CATSRDRSGTEQYF. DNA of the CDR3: TGTGCCACCAGCAGAGATCGGTCGGGTACCGAGCAGTACTTC.

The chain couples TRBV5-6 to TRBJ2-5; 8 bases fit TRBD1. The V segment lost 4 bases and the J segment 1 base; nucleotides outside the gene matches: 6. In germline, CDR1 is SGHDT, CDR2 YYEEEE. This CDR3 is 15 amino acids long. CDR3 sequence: CASSPWQGAQETQYF. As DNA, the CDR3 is TGTGCCAGCAGCCCTTGGCAGGGGGCCCAAGAGACCCAGTACTTC.

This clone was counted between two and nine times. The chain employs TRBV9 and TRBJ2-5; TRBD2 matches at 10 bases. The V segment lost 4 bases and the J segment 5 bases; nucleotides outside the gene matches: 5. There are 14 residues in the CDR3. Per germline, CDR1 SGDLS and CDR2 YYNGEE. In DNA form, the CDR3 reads TGTGCCAGCAGCCAGCGGGGGGGCCTCGAGACCCAGTACTTC. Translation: CASSQRGGLETQYF.

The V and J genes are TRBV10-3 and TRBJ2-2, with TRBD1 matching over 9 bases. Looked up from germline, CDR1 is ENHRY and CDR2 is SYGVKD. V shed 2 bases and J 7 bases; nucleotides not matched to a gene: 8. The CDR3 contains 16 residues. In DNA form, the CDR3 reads TGTGCCATCAGTGAGAGTGGGACAGGGATGAACGGGGAGCTGTTTTTT. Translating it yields CAISESGTGMNGELFF.